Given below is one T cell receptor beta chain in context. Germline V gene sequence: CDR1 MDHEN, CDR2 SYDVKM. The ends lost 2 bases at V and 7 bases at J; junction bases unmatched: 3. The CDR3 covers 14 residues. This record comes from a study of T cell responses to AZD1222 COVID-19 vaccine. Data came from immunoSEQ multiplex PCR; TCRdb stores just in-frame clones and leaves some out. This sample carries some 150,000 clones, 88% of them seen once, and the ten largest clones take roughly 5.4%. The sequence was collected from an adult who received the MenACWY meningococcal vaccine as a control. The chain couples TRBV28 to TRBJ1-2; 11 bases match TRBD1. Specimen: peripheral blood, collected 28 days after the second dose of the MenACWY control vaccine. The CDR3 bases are TGTGCCAGCAGTTTAGGGACAGGGGGATTTGGCTACACCTTC. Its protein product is CASSLGTGGFGYTF.